The present T cell receptor (beta chain) was sequenced within a study of blood T cell repertoires in COVID-19. Participant ages covered about 18 to 95 years across around 22 US areas. Cohorts were determined from participant-reported clinical history. People in the exposed group encountered a COVID-19 case within 2 weeks before entering the study. The germline gives CDR1 MNHNY, CDR2 SVGAGI (reference sequence). This CDR3 spans 17 amino acids. V was pared by 5 bases and J by 0 bases, with 8 bases of the junction left unmatched. Original handling: Reference gene primer amplification gave nucleated cell count estimates. Repertoires were generated with immunoSEQ multiplex PCR, while TCRdb's copy carries only in-frame clones and drops some. The DNA was the basis for D and trimming; V, J and clone size are from that table. The sample yields around 250,000 clones, 70% to 90% seen once.

V usage is TRBV6-6 and J usage is TRBJ2-2; TRBD1 agrees at 8 bases. This TCR came from a man aged 50 to 60 who had been exposed to COVID-19. The sample was PBMCs or T cells enriched from blood (not recorded which). The CDR3 DNA follows: TGTGCCAGCAGTCCCACCCCGGACAGGGCGAACACCGGGGAGCTGTTTTTT. Protein product: CASSPTPDRANTGELFF.